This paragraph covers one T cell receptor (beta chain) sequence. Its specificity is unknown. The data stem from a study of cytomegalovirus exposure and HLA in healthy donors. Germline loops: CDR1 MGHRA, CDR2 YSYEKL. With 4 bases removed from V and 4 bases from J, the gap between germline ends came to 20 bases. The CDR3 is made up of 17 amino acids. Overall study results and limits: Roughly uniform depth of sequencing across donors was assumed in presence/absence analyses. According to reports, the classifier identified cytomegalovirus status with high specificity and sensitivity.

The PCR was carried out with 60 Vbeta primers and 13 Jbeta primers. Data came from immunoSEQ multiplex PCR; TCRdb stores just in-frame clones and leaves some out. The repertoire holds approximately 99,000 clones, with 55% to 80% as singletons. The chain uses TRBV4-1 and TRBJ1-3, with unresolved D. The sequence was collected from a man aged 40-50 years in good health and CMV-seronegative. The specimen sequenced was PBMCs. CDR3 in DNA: TGCGCCAGCAGCCGGGAGGAAATCCACCGATTGGGAAACACCATATATTTT. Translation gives CASSREEIHRLGNTIYF.